Sequencing of this T cell receptor (beta chain) was carried out in a study of OX40 agonist ivuxolimab in advanced cancers. The overall study: The mean age was approximately 60 years, ranging from roughly 23 to 79, with 82.7% of participants male. Study outcomes and limitations: The CD4+ and CD8+ T cells in the blood had expanded clonally by week 6 at 0.1 to 3.0 mg/kg. In CD8+ T cells, expanded clones were on average more numerous than in CD4+. There were also nonresponders showing low normalized T-cell clonal expansion.

This clone turned up a few times. Its antigen is unidentified. The assay was immunoSEQ multiplex PCR, and TCRdb's table has in-frame clones only and misses some. This sample carries some 68,000 clones, 65% to 90% of them seen once, and the ten largest clones take roughly 1.4%. This CDR3 has 18 amino acids. Trimming cost V 8 bases and J 0 bases, with 25 bases left between them. The germline V gene encodes CDR1 SEHNR and CDR2 FQNEAQ (reference sequence). The TCR comes from an adult with an advanced solid tumor such as melanoma, head and neck, liver or kidney cancer. The J gene is TRBJ1-2, the V gene TRBV7-9; D not certain. The input for sequencing was CD4+ or CD8+ T cells sorted from blood, taken in a trial of the OX40 agonist ivuxolimab. CDR3 region: CASQPKIRLAGPNYGYTF. The CDR3, as DNA: TGTGCCAGCCAGCCCAAAATCCGGCTGGCAGGCCCTAACTATGGCTACACCTTC.